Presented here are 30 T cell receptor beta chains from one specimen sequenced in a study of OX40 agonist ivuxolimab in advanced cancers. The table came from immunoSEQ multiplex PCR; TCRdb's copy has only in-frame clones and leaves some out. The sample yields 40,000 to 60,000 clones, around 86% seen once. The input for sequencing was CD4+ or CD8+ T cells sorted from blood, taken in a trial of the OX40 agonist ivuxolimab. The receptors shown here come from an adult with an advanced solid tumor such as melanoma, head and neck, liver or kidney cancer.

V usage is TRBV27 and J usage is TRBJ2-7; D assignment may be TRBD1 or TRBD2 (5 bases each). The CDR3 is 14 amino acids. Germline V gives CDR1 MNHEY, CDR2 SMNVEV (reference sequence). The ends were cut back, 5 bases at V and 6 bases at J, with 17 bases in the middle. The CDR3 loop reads CASSRGSGTFEQYF. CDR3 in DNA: TGTGCCAGCAGTCGCGGATCTGGGACCTTCGAGCAGTACTTC.

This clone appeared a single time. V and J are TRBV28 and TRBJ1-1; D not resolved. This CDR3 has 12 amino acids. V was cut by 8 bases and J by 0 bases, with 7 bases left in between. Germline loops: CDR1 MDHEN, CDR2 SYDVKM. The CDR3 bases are TGTGCCAGCCGAGAGGTGAACACTGAAGCTTTCTTT. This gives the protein CASREVNTEAFF.

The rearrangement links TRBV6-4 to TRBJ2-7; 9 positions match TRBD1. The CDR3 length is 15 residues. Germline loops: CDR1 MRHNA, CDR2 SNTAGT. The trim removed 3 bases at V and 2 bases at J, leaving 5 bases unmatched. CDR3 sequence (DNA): TGTGCCAGCAGTGAACGGGGACAGGGTCCCTACGAGCAGTACTTC. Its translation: CASSERGQGPYEQYF.

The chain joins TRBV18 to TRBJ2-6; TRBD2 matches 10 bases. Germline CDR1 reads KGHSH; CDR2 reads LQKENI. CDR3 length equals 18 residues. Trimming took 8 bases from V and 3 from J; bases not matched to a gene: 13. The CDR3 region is CASTGILAGAGGANVLTF. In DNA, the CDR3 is TGTGCCAGCACCGGTATTCTAGCGGGGGCCGGTGGGGCCAACGTCCTGACTTTC.

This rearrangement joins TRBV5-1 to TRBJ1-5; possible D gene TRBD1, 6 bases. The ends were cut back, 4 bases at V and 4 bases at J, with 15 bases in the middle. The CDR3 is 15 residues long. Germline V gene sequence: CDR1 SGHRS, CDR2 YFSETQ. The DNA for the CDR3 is TGCGCCAGCAGCACAGGGACCACACCTAATCAGCCCCAGCATTTT. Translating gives CASSTGTTPNQPQHF.

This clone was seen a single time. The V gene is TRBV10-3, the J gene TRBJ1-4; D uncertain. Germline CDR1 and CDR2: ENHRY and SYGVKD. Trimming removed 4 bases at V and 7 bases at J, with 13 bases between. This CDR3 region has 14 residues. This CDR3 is CAISAGGLGEKLFF. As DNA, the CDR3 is TGTGCCATCAGTGCGGGAGGTTTGGGTGAAAAACTGTTTTTT.

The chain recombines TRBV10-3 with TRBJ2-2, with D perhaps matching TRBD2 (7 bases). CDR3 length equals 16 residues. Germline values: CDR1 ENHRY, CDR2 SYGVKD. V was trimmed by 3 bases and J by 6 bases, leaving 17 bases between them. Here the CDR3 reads CAISESEQGGAGELFF. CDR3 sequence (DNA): TGTGCCATCAGTGAATCGGAACAGGGAGGGGCCGGGGAGCTGTTTTTT.

The CDR3 DNA reads as TGTGCCAGCAGCTTAGTCGAGACTAGCATCTACGAGCAGTACTTC. Amino acids: CASSLVETSIYEQYF. The chain has TRBV7-8 and TRBJ2-7; 7 nucleotides match TRBD2. V trimming: 1 base; J trimming: 3 bases; junction bases outside the gene matches: 6. Germline CDR1 reads SGHVS; CDR2 reads FQNEAQ. The CDR3 covers 15 residues.

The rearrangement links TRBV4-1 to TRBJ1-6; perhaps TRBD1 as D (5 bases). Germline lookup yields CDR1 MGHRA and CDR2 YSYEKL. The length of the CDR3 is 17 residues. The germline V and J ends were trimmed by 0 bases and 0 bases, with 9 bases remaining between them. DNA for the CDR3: TGCGCCAGCAGCCAAGATCCGGGGGACTCCTATAATTCACCCCTCCACTTT. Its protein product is CASSQDPGDSYNSPLHF.

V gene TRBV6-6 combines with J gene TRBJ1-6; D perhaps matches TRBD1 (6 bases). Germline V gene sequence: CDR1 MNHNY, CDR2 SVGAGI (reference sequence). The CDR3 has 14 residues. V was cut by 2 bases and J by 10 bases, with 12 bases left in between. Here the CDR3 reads CASSYQGKGSPLHF. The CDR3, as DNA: TGTGCCAGCAGTTACCAGGGGAAGGGCTCACCCCTCCACTTT.

The CDR3 spells CASSLGGQGQETQYF. The CDR3 nucleotides are TGTGCCAGCAGCTTAGGAGGACAGGGGCAAGAGACCCAGTACTTC. The chain uses TRBV7-7 and TRBJ2-5, with 9 positions matching TRBD1. The V gene end was trimmed by 1 base and the J gene end by 2 bases; junction bases not matched to a gene: 2. Germline CDR1 reads SSHAT; CDR2 reads FNYEAQ (reference sequence). The CDR3 is 15 amino acids.

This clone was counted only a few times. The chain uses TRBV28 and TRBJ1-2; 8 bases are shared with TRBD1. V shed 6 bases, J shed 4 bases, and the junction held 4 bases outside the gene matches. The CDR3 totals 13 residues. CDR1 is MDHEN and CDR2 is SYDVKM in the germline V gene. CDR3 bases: TGTGCCAGCAGCCTGGGACAGGTCTATGGCTACACCTTC. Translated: CASSLGQVYGYTF.

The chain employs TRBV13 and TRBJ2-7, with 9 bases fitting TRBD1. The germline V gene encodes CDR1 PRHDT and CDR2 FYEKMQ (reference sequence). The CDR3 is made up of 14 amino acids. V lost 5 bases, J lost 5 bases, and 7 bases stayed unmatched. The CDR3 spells CASSTRDREHEQYF. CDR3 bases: TGTGCCAGCAGCACCCGGGACAGGGAGCACGAGCAGTACTTC.

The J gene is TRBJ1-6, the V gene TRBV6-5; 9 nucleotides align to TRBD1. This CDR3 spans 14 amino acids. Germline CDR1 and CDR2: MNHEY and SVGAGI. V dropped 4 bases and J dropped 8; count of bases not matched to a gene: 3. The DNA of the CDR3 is TGTGCCAGCAGTTGGGACAGGGAGTATTCACCCCTCCACTTT. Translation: CASSWDREYSPLHF.

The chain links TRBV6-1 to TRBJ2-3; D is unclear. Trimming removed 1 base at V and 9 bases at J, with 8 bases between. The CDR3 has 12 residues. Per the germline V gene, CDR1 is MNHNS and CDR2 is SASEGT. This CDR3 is CASSEGIATQYF. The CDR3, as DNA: TGTGCCAGCAGTGAAGGGATTGCAACGCAGTATTTT.

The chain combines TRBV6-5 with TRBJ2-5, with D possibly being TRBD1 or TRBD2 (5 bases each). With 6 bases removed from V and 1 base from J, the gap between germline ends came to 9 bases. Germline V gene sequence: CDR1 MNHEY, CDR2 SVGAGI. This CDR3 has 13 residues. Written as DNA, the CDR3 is TGTGCCAGCAGACCCGGGACCCAAGAGACCCAGTACTTC. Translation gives CASRPGTQETQYF.

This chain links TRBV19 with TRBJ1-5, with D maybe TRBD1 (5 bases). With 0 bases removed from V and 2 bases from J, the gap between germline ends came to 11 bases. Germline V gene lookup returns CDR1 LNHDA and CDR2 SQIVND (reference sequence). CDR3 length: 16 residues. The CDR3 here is CASSIDRQGGNQPQHF. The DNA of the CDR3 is TGTGCCAGTAGTATAGATCGTCAGGGAGGCAATCAGCCCCAGCATTTT.

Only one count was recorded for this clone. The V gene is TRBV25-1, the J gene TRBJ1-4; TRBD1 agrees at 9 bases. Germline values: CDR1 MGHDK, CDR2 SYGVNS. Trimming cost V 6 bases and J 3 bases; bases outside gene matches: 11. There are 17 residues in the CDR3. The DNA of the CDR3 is TGTGCCAGCAGCCGGGACAGGGTATTGGGGGCTAATGAAAAACTGTTTTTT. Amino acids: CASSRDRVLGANEKLFF.

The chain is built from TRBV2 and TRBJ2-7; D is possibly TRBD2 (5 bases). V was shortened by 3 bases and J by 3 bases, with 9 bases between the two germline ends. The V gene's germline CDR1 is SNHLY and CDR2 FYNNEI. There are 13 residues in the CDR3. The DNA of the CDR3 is TGTGCCAGCAGTGACGGGGTAAGCTACGAGCAGTACTTC. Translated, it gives CASSDGVSYEQYF.

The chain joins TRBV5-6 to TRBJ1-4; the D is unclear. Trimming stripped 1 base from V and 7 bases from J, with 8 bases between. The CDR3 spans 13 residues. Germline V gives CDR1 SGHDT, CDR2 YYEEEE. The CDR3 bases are TGTGCCAGCAGCTTGCGGGGAGCTGAAAAACTGTTTTTT. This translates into CASSLRGAEKLFF.

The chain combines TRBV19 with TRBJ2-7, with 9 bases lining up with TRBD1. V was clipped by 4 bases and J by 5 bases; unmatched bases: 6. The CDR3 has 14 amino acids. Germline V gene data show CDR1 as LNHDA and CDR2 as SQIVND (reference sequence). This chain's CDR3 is CASSRWTGAHEQYF. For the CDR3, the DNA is TGTGCCAGTAGTAGGTGGACAGGGGCCCACGAGCAGTACTTC.

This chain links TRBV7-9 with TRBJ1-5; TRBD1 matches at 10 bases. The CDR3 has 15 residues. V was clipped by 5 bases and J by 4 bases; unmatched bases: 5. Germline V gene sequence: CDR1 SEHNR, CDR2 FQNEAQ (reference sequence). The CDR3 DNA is TGTGCCAGCAGCGGCCCGGGACAGGGGAATCAGCCCCAGCATTTT. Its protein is CASSGPGQGNQPQHF.

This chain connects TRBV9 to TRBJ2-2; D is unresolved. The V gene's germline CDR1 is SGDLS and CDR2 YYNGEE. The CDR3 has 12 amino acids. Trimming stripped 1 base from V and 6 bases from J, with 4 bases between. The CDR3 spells CASSVSAGELFF. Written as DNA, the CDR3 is TGTGCCAGCAGCGTATCCGCCGGGGAGCTGTTTTTT.

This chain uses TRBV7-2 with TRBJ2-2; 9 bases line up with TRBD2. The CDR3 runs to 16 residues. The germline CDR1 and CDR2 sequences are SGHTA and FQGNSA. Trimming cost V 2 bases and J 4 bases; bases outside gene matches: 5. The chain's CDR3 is CASSLKASGVTGELFF. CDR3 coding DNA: TGTGCCAGCAGCTTAAAGGCTAGCGGGGTCACCGGGGAGCTGTTTTTT.

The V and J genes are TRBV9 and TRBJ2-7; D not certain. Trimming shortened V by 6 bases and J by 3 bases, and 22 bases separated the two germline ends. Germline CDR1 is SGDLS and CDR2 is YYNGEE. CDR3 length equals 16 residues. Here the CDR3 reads CASTPSWATAVYEQYF. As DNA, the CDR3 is TGTGCCAGCACCCCAAGCTGGGCTACGGCGGTCTACGAGCAGTACTTC.

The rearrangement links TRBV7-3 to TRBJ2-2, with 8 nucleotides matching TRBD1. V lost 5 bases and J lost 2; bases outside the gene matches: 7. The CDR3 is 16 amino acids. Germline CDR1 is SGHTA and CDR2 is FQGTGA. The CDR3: CASSPRDRRNTGELFF. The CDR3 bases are TGTGCCAGCAGCCCCCGGGACAGGAGAAACACCGGGGAGCTGTTTTTT. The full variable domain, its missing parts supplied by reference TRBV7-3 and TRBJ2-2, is GAGVSQTPSNKVTEKGKYVELRCDPISGHTALYWYRQSLGQGPEFLIYFQGTGAADDSGLPNDRFFAVRPEGSVSTLKIQRTERGDSAVYLCASSPRDRRNTGELFFGEGSRLTVL.

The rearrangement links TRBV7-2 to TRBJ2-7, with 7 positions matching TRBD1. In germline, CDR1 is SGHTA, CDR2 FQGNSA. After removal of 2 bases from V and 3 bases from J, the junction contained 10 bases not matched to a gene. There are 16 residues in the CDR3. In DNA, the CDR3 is TGTGCCAGCAGCTTATGGGGCTGGGACAGCAACTACGAGCAGTACTTC. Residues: CASSLWGWDSNYEQYF.

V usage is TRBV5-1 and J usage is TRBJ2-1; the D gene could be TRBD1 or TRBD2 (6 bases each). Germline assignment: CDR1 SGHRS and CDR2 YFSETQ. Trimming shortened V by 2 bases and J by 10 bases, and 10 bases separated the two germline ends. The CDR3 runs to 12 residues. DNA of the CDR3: TGCGCCAGCAGCTTAGGGGGGCGGGAGCAGTTCTTC. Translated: CASSLGGREQFF.

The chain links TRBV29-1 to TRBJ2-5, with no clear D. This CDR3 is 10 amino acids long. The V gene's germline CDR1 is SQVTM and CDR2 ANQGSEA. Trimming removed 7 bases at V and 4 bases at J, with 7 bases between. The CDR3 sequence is CSEGPETQYF. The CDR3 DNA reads TGCAGCGAAGGACCAGAGACCCAGTACTTC.

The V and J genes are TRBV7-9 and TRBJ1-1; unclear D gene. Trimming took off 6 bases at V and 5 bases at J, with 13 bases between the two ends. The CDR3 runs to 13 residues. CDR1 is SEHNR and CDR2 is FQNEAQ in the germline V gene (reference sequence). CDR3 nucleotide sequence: TGTGCCAGCAGATCCTCTTGGGAGACTGAAGCTTTCTTT. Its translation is CASRSSWETEAFF.